These 29 T cell receptor beta chains share one sample of origin, sequenced in a study of blood T cells in healthy people across ages. Sample-barcoded 5' priming and a J-beta primer mix drove a second PCR of roughly 7 to 11 cycles. TCRdb passed the 5' RACE reads through MiXCR, listing each CDR3 protein once. The repertoire holds more than 900,000 distinct CDR3 sequences, with under 35% as singletons. The same sample was also studied in work on T cells of mothers and their children.

Sequenced material: blood. The receptors originated from a middle-aged woman in good health.

In the case of this clonotype: A much larger clone differs by one base, so this may be a read error. The CDR3 coding sequence is TGTGCTAGCAGCCATACTCACAGGGGGCCAGAGACCCAGTACTTC. Amino acid sequence: CASSHTHRGPETQYF. The chain employs TRBV7-7 and TRBJ2-5; 9 bases match TRBD1. Germline loops: CDR1 SSHAT, CDR2 FNYEAQ (reference sequence). This CDR3 is 15 amino acids long.

This chain connects TRBV12-3 or TRBV12-4 to TRBJ2-5; D gene uncertain. The DNA end is a closer match to TRBJ2-7, so the J assignment may be wrong. The CDR3 is 13 amino acids. The CDR3 DNA reads as TGTGCCAGCAGTTTAGCCAGAGACGACGAGCAGTACTTC. Its translation: CASSLARDDEQYF.

This clonotype occurred once. The germline gene is not matched at one end of the junction; a read error may be the cause. The rearrangement uses TRBV3-1 and TRBJ2-3; 11 positions agree with TRBD2. The CDR3 contains 17 residues. Germline CDR1 LGHDT, CDR2 YNNKEL (reference sequence). CDR3 coding DNA: TGTGCCAGCGGCCAAGTATCCGGGACTAGCGGACCCGAGGCGCAGTATTTT. Its translation: CASGQVSGTSGPEAQYF.

Details on this clonotype: A far larger clone is one base from this, pointing to a likely read error. This chain uses TRBV5-1 with TRBJ1-1; TRBD1 aligns across 7 bases. The CDR3 has 13 amino acids. Germline CDR1 reads SGHRS; CDR2 reads YFSETQ. The CDR3 sequence: CASSSTGNAEAFF. In DNA, the CDR3 is TGCGCCAGCAGCTCGACAGGGAACGCTGAAGCTTTCTTT.

In its sample, this clonotype was seen many times. V is TRBV30 and J is TRBJ2-1; D remains ambiguous. CDR1 and CDR2 from the germline V gene are GTSNPN and SVGIG (reference sequence). The CDR3 runs to 12 residues. V was shortened by 5 bases and J by 4 bases, with 9 bases between the two germline ends. The CDR3 sequence is CAWSYQYNEQFF. CDR3 in DNA: TGTGCCTGGTCTTATCAATACAATGAGCAGTTCTTC.

Comments on this clonotype: A single base separates this from a much larger clone, so it may be a read error. This chain joins TRBV12-3 or TRBV12-4 and TRBJ1-5; D perhaps matches TRBD1 (6 bases). The CDR3 runs to 15 residues. Trimming removed 5 bases from V and 5 bases from J, with 16 bases in between. The CDR3 region has the DNA TGTGCCAGCAGTCCCGTCAGGGGATGGGATCAGCCCCAGCATTTT. This translates into CASSPVRGWDQPQHF.

This chain's CDR3 is CASSQETRSFARAFF. For the CDR3, the DNA is TGCGCCAGCAGCCAAGAAACAAGGTCTTTCGCGAGAGCTTTCTTT. This chain joins TRBV4-3 and TRBJ1-1; D uncertain. V was shortened by 0 bases and J by 10 bases, with 18 bases between the two germline ends. CDR1 is LGHNA, CDR2 YSLEER, per germline. This CDR3 region has 15 residues.

This chain connects TRBV30 to TRBJ1-2, with TRBD1 matching 9 bases. The trim removed 8 bases at V and 8 bases at J, leaving 15 bases unmatched. CDR1 is GTSNPN, CDR2 SVGIG, per germline (reference sequence). The CDR3 consists of 14 residues. The CDR3 nucleotides read TGTGCCCTTGCTCCCGGGACAGGGATGGGAGGCTACACCTTC. Protein sequence: CALAPGTGMGGYTF.

This clonotype was counted between two and nine times. The V gene is TRBV27, the J gene TRBJ2-3; the match to TRBD2 covers 9 bases. Germline V gene sequence: CDR1 MNHEY, CDR2 SMNVEV (reference sequence). This CDR3 comprises 14 residues. The junction had 5 bases not matched to a gene; V was cut back by 6 bases and J by 4 bases. Written as DNA, the CDR3 is TGTGCCAGCAGGTCGCCTAGCGGGGCAGATACGCAGTATTTT. It encodes CASRSPSGADTQYF.

The V call is TRBV18, the J call TRBJ2-6; maybe TRBD1 (5 bases). Per germline, CDR1 KGHSH and CDR2 LQKENI. The V and J ends lost 2 bases and 0 bases respectively, with 14 bases between them. The CDR3 sequence is 18 residues long. The CDR3 coding sequence is TGTGCCAGCTCACCAATCAAAACAGGTGGCTCTGGGGCCAACGTCCTGACTTTC. Encoded protein: CASSPIKTGGSGANVLTF.

This clonotype was seen once. This rearrangement joins TRBV7-9 to TRBJ2-5, with 8 positions matching TRBD1. This CDR3 spans 16 amino acids. J was trimmed by 11 bases and V by 2 bases; bases with no gene match: 16. Germline V gene sequence: CDR1 SEHNR, CDR2 FQNEAQ (reference sequence). Written as DNA, the CDR3 is TGTGCCAGCAGCTTAATTGTAGGGACAGGCGGGGAAGAGCAGTACTTC. It codes for CASSLIVGTGGEEQYF.

This clonotype was recorded many times. The gene calls are TRBV7-2 and TRBJ1-6; 7 bases align to TRBD1. J lost 8 bases, V lost 7 bases, and 11 bases had no gene match. The V gene's germline CDR1 is SGHTA and CDR2 FQGNSA. This CDR3 contains 15 residues. CDR3 sequence (DNA): TGTGCCAGCAATATCGCAGGGGGATCCCATTCACCCCTCCACTTT. As protein: CASNIAGGSHSPLHF.

The chain links TRBV4-2 to TRBJ1-5; D is possibly TRBD1 (5 bases). V lost 1 base, J lost 4 bases, and 11 bases lay in between. Germline CDR1 is LGHNA and CDR2 is YNFKEQ. The length of the CDR3 is 15 residues. The CDR3 sequence is CASSQVRGPNQPQHF. CDR3 in DNA: TGTGCCAGCAGCCAAGTGCGGGGCCCAAATCAGCCCCAGCATTTT.

This chain links TRBV20-1 with TRBJ2-3, with D possibly called TRBD1 or TRBD2 (6 bases each). Germline V CDR1 and CDR2: DFQATT, SNEGSKA (reference sequence). This CDR3 has 14 residues. Trimming stripped 1 base from V and 6 bases from J, with 14 bases between. The CDR3 sequence: CSARGGARSDTQYF. The CDR3, as DNA: TGCAGTGCTAGAGGGGGGGCTAGATCCGATACGCAGTATTTT.

This chain joins TRBV5-6 and TRBJ1-2; D possibly corresponds to TRBD1 (6 bases). Germline-derived CDR1 and CDR2 are SGHDT and YYEEEE. Trimming stripped 2 bases from V and 2 bases from J, with 16 bases between. The CDR3 runs to 16 residues. CDR3 region: CASSFRSGARNYGYTF. The CDR3 DNA reads TGTGCCAGCAGCTTTCGGTCGGGGGCGCGGAACTATGGCTACACCTTC.

Only one count was recorded for this clonotype. A much more abundant neighbour one base away suggests this may be a read error. The V gene is TRBV15, the J gene TRBJ2-1; D is undetermined. This CDR3 region has 17 residues. Germline CDR1 is LNHNV and CDR2 is YYDKDF (reference sequence). The CDR3 DNA reads TGTGCCACCAGCAGAGCTTTGATAGGATTTTCCTACGATGAGCAGTTCTTC. This sequence encodes CATSRALIGFSYDEQFF.

The rearrangement joins TRBV7-3 to TRBJ2-7; D may match TRBD1 or TRBD2 (5 bases each). Per germline, CDR1 SGHTA and CDR2 FQGTGA. The CDR3 totals 17 residues. Trimming took 9 bases from V and 7 from J, leaving 31 bases between them. The CDR3 here is CASSPLKGRGSYNEQYF. In nucleotides, the CDR3 is TGTGCCAGTAGCCCCCTGAAGGGCCGGGGCTCCTACAATGAGCAGTACTTC.

A remark on this clonotype: A much larger clone lies a single base off, so this may be a read error. The chain employs TRBV5-6 and TRBJ2-5; 11 positions match TRBD2. CDR1 and CDR2 from the germline V gene are SGHDT and YYEEEE. This CDR3 is 15 amino acids long. CDR3 sequence (DNA): TGTGTCAGCAGCTTGGTAGCGGGGGGGCCGGGGACCCAGTACTTC. Its translation is CVSSLVAGGPGTQYF.

Concerning this clonotype: A much larger clone lies one base from this, so it may be a read error. The rearrangement links TRBV28 to TRBJ1-4; D gene uncertain. In germline, CDR1 is MDHEN, CDR2 SYDVKM. The CDR3 has 14 amino acids. V gave up 8 bases and J gave up 4 bases, with 14 bases separating them. CDR3 sequence (DNA): TGTGCCAGCGGTCCTATGTCCGATAATGAAAAACTGTTTTTT. Amino acids: CASGPMSDNEKLFF.

This clonotype was observed a few times. The chain links TRBV12-3 or TRBV12-4 to TRBJ1-5; possibly TRBD1 for D (6 bases). The CDR3 is 14 amino acids. Trimming left V 5 bases short and J 5 bases short, with 13 bases between. The CDR3 spells CASSPRDTHQPQHF. DNA for the CDR3: TGTGCCAGCAGTCCCCGGGACACCCATCAGCCCCAGCATTTT.

Of note for this clonotype: Since a much larger clone is just one base distant, this may be a read error. J is TRBJ2-7 and V is TRBV4-1; the match to TRBD1 covers 8 bases. This CDR3 has 17 residues. Germline V gene data show CDR1 as MGHRA and CDR2 as YSYEKL. Trimming at V came to 0 bases and at J to 4 bases, leaving 11 bases not matched to a gene. DNA of the CDR3: TGCGCCAGCAGCCAAGATTTAGAACAGGGGGTAAAGTACGAGCAGTACTTC. Amino acid sequence: CASSQDLEQGVKYEQYF.

This chain connects TRBV10-2 to TRBJ2-7, with D unresolved. V was cut by 0 bases and J by 7 bases, with 10 bases left in between. This CDR3 comprises 13 residues. In germline, CDR1 is WSHSY, CDR2 SAAADI. The CDR3 DNA follows: TGCGCCAGCAGTGAGTCCATTGGCCGTGAGCAGTACTTC. Translated: CASSESIGREQYF.

The chain uses TRBV2 and TRBJ1-6; D not certain. The CDR3 is made up of 13 amino acids. Germline V gene lookup returns CDR1 SNHLY and CDR2 FYNNEI. V lost 4 bases and J 6 bases, leaving 7 bases between the germline ends. The CDR3 protein is CASSGSGNSPLHF. In DNA form, the CDR3 reads TGTGCCAGCAGTGGGTCGGGTAATTCACCCCTCCACTTT.

A few counts support this clonotype. The rearrangement links TRBV28 to TRBJ2-3, with 7 bases fitting TRBD2. The ends lost 2 bases at V and 7 bases at J; junction bases unmatched: 6. This CDR3 contains 14 residues. Germline loops: CDR1 MDHEN, CDR2 SYDVKM. The chain's CDR3 is CASSLLSGLHTQYF. The CDR3 DNA follows: TGTGCCAGCAGTTTACTTTCGGGACTACATACGCAGTATTTT.

On this clonotype: This may arise from a read error, as a much more abundant clone is one base away. CDR3 amino acids: CASSCAEYEQYF. The CDR3 coding sequence is TGTGCCAGCAGTTGCGCTGAGTACGAGCAGTACTTC. The chain combines TRBV6-2 or TRBV6-3 with TRBJ2-7; D unclear. CDR1 is MNHEY and CDR2 is SVGEGT in the germline V gene. The CDR3 runs 12 residues. Deletions cut 4 bases from V and 4 bases from J, with 8 bases between.

The V call is TRBV3-1, the J call TRBJ1-2; D unclear. Trimming pared 0 bases from V and 6 bases from J, leaving 11 bases between. Germline loops: CDR1 LGHDT, CDR2 YNNKEL (reference sequence). CDR3 size: 14 residues. The CDR3 protein is CASSQDIYGNGYTF. The DNA of the CDR3 is TGTGCCAGCAGCCAAGATATCTACGGGAATGGCTACACCTTC. The whole variable domain, filled in from reference TRBV3-1 and TRBJ1-2, reads DTAVSQTPKYLVTQMGNDKSIKCEQNLGHDTMYWYKQDSKKFLKIMFSYNNKELIINETVPNRFSPKSPDKAHLNLHINSLELGDSAVYFCASSQDIYGNGYTFGSGTRLTVV.

This clonotype was recorded a few times. The chain links TRBV9 to TRBJ2-5; 7 bases are a match to TRBD2. This CDR3 region has 16 residues. Germline V gene lookup returns CDR1 SGDLS and CDR2 YYNGEE. After removal of 1 base from V and 2 bases from J, the junction contained 8 bases not matched to a gene. The CDR3 bases are TGTGCCAGCAGCGTAACCGTTACGGGACTACAAGAGACCCAGTACTTC. This sequence encodes CASSVTVTGLQETQYF.

This clonotype was seen at least ten times. V gene TRBV6-5 combines with J gene TRBJ2-1; 12 nucleotides agree with TRBD1. Trimming took 5 bases from V and 7 from J; bases not matched to a gene: 12. Per the germline V gene, CDR1 is MNHEY and CDR2 is SVGAGI. The CDR3 is 17 amino acids. CDR3 coding DNA: TGTGCCAGCAGTAAATCCGGGACAGGGGGCGCCAGGAATGAGCAGTTCTTC. Amino acid sequence: CASSKSGTGGARNEQFF.

Concerning this clonotype itself: A much larger clone differs by one base, so this may be a read error. The chain links TRBV29-1 to TRBJ2-1; 10 nucleotides line up with TRBD2. The CDR3 spans 15 residues. The germline gives CDR1 SQVTM, CDR2 ANQGSEA. The CDR3 DNA sequence: TGCAGCGTGAGCAGCGGGGGGGATTCCTACAATGAGCGGTTCTTC. It is translated as CSVSSGGDSYNERFF.